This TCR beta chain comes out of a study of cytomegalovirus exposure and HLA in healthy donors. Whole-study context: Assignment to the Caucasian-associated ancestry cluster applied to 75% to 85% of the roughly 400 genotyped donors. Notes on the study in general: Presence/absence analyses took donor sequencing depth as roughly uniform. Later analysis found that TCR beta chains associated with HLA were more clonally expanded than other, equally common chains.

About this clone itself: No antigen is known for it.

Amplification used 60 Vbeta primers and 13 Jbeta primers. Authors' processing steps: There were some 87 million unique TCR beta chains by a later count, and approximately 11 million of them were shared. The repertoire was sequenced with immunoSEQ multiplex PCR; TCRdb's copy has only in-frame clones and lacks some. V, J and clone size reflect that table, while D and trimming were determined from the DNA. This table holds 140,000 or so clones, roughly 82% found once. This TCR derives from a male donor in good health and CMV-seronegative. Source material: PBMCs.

The CDR3, as DNA: TGTGCCAGCAGCTTTGGACAGGGGATGAACACTGAAGCTTTCTTT. Translating gives CASSFGQGMNTEAFF. This chain uses TRBV7-9 with TRBJ1-1, with 9 bases identical to TRBD1. Germline V gene sequence: CDR1 SEHNR, CDR2 FQNEAQ (reference sequence). This CDR3 has 15 residues. The ends lost 3 bases at V and 0 bases at J; junction bases unmatched: 2.